This is a list of T cell receptor beta chains from one sample in a study of shared clonotypes between healthy human individuals. Using immunoSEQ multiplex PCR, the repertoire was profiled, and TCRdb retains in-frame clones only, with some absent. The sample has about 96,000 clones; over 60% are singletons. Sequencing input: memory CD8+ T cells sorted from blood. The receptor set was obtained from a man in his thirties or forties in good health. The CDR3 runs from the conserved cysteine through the conserved F or W. The D gene is left open where the match is weak. Size tells how often a clone was seen (once, few, many) or the class of an expanded clone, and some rows leave it out.

d_call: .; j_call: TRBJ1-1; clone_size: .; v_call: TRBV7-2; cdr3_nt: TGTGCCAGCAGCCCAAAACAGGGCTTTGAAGCTTTCTTT; cdr3_aa: CASSPKQGFEAFF
d_call: .; j_call: TRBJ2-5; clone_size: .; v_call: TRBV18; cdr3_nt: TGTGCCAGCTCACCAACGGGGGCTGCCAAAGAGACCCAGTACTTC; cdr3_aa: CASSPTGAAKETQYF
d_call: .; j_call: TRBJ2-1; clone_size: .; v_call: TRBV9; cdr3_nt: TGTGCCAGCAGCCTTACCCCGGGGCTGTTCTACAATGAGCAGTTCTTC; cdr3_aa: CASSLTPGLFYNEQFF
d_call: TRBD1; j_call: TRBJ1-1; clone_size: .; v_call: TRBV6-5; cdr3_nt: TGTGCCAGCAGATCGACAGGGTATTACGCTTTCTTT; cdr3_aa: CASRSTGYYAFF
d_call: TRBD1; j_call: TRBJ1-4; clone_size: .; v_call: TRBV5-1; cdr3_nt: TGCGCCAGCAGCTTGGGGCGACAGGGGGCAGAGAAACTGTTTTTT; cdr3_aa: CASSLGRQGAEKLFF
d_call: .; j_call: TRBJ1-5; clone_size: .; v_call: TRBV15; cdr3_nt: TGTGCCACCACCCTAACCGGGCCACATCAGCCCCAGCATTTT; cdr3_aa: CATTLTGPHQPQHF
d_call: .; j_call: TRBJ1-3; clone_size: .; v_call: TRBV4-3; cdr3_nt: TGCGCCAGCAGCCTACAACAGGGATCTGGAAACACCATATATTTT; cdr3_aa: CASSLQQGSGNTIYF
d_call: .; j_call: TRBJ1-5; clone_size: .; v_call: TRBV10-3; cdr3_nt: TGTGCCATCAGTGAGTCTGACGAGGAGCCCCAGCATTTT; cdr3_aa: CAISESDEEPQHF
d_call: TRBD2; j_call: TRBJ2-1; clone_size: .; v_call: TRBV7-2; cdr3_nt: TGTGCCAGCAGCTTAGGTAGCGGGGACTACAATGAGCAGTTCTTC; cdr3_aa: CASSLGSGDYNEQFF
d_call: .; j_call: TRBJ2-5; clone_size: .; v_call: TRBV5-1; cdr3_nt: TGCGCCAGCAGCTTGTCTAGCTCGGAGACCCAGTACTTC; cdr3_aa: CASSLSSSETQYF
d_call: TRBD1; j_call: TRBJ2-5; clone_size: .; v_call: TRBV28; cdr3_nt: TGTGCCAGCAGTCTCCCCGAACCACGTACAGGGGAGATAGGGGAGACCCAGTACTTC; cdr3_aa: CASSLPEPRTGEIGETQYF
d_call: .; j_call: TRBJ2-7; clone_size: .; v_call: TRBV15; cdr3_nt: TGTGCCACCAGCAGAGGGCCTGGGAGAGGTAATTATGAGCAGTACTTC; cdr3_aa: CATSRGPGRGNYEQYF
d_call: .; j_call: TRBJ2-1; clone_size: .; v_call: TRBV15; cdr3_nt: TGTGCCACCAACGAGGGGGAATCATCAAATGAGCAGTTCTTC; cdr3_aa: CATNEGESSNEQFF
d_call: TRBD1; j_call: TRBJ1-3; clone_size: .; v_call: TRBV4-3; cdr3_nt: TGCGCCAGCAGCCACGGGACAGGGGGAGAGACCATATATTTT; cdr3_aa: CASSHGTGGETIYF
d_call: TRBD2; j_call: TRBJ2-1; clone_size: .; v_call: TRBV7-9; cdr3_nt: TGTGCCAGCAGCTCTTCGCGGGAGGGTTATGAGCAGTTCTTC; cdr3_aa: CASSSSREGYEQFF
d_call: TRBD2; j_call: TRBJ2-5; clone_size: .; v_call: TRBV9; cdr3_nt: TGTGCCAGCAGCGTAGGGCAAGCGGGAGTACAAGAGACCCAGTACTTC; cdr3_aa: CASSVGQAGVQETQYF
d_call: TRBD2; j_call: TRBJ2-2; clone_size: .; v_call: TRBV11-2; cdr3_nt: TGTGCCAGCAGTGAAGGGGCGGGGGACACCGGGGAGCTGTTTTTT; cdr3_aa: CASSEGAGDTGELFF
d_call: TRBD2; j_call: TRBJ2-1; clone_size: .; v_call: TRBV5-1; cdr3_nt: TGCGCCAGCAGCTTGGGGGGGACTAGCGGGAGCGACAATGAGCAGTTCTTC; cdr3_aa: CASSLGGTSGSDNEQFF
d_call: .; j_call: TRBJ2-5; clone_size: .; v_call: TRBV7-9; cdr3_nt: TGTGCCAGCAGCTTCTACTTGCCCCGGGACCTTCAAGAGACCCAGTACTTC; cdr3_aa: CASSFYLPRDLQETQYF
d_call: .; j_call: TRBJ1-2; clone_size: .; v_call: TRBV30; cdr3_nt: TGTGCCTGGACGTCCGATAAGGGTGGCTACACCTTC; cdr3_aa: CAWTSDKGGYTF
d_call: .; j_call: TRBJ2-3; clone_size: .; v_call: TRBV6-6; cdr3_nt: TGTGCCAGCAGTTACTCGACCACAGATACGCAGTATTTT; cdr3_aa: CASSYSTTDTQYF
d_call: TRBD2; j_call: TRBJ2-7; clone_size: .; v_call: TRBV4-3; cdr3_nt: TGCGCCAGCAGCCAAGAGTCTGGGCTAGCGGGAGAGCAGTACTTC; cdr3_aa: CASSQESGLAGEQYF
d_call: .; j_call: TRBJ1-2; clone_size: .; v_call: TRBV5-4; cdr3_nt: TGTGCCAGCAGCTTGGCCGCCCGGGGGGCCAGCTATGGCTACACCTTC; cdr3_aa: CASSLAARGASYGYTF
d_call: TRBD1; j_call: TRBJ1-5; clone_size: .; v_call: TRBV7-2; cdr3_nt: TGTGCCAGCAGCCCGAACCCGACAGGGCTGGCTCAGCCCCAGCATTTT; cdr3_aa: CASSPNPTGLAQPQHF
d_call: TRBD1; j_call: TRBJ1-2; clone_size: few; v_call: TRBV5-6; cdr3_nt: TGTGCCAGCAGCTTGTGGGACAGGGCTGGCTACACCTTC; cdr3_aa: CASSLWDRAGYTF
d_call: TRBD2; j_call: TRBJ2-3; clone_size: .; v_call: TRBV9; cdr3_nt: TGTGCCAGCAGCGTAGCCTTAGCGGGGGGGACAGATACGCAGTATTTT; cdr3_aa: CASSVALAGGTDTQYF
d_call: .; j_call: TRBJ1-2; clone_size: .; v_call: TRBV28; cdr3_nt: TGTGCCAGCAGTTTAGGTGAGGTGACAGCTCCGAGAGGCTACACCTTC; cdr3_aa: CASSLGEVTAPRGYTF
d_call: .; j_call: TRBJ2-3; clone_size: .; v_call: TRBV15; cdr3_nt: TGTGCCACCAGCAGACAGGTCCCTAGCACAGATACGCAGTATTTT; cdr3_aa: CATSRQVPSTDTQYF
d_call: .; j_call: TRBJ1-2; clone_size: many; v_call: TRBV25-1; cdr3_nt: TGTGCCAGCAGTGATTCAGGGAATGGCTACACCTTC; cdr3_aa: CASSDSGNGYTF
d_call: TRBD2; j_call: TRBJ2-7; clone_size: few; v_call: TRBV6-5; cdr3_nt: TGTGCCAGCAGTTACTCGGGACTAGCGGGATACTACGAGCAGTACTTC; cdr3_aa: CASSYSGLAGYYEQYF
d_call: .; j_call: TRBJ2-7; clone_size: .; v_call: TRBV6-1; cdr3_nt: TGTGCCAGCTCCTCCGGGAGTGAATACGAGCAGTACTTC; cdr3_aa: CASSSGSEYEQYF
d_call: TRBD2; j_call: TRBJ2-5; clone_size: .; v_call: TRBV7-9; cdr3_nt: TGTGCCAGCAGCCCTAGCGGGAGGACCCTTCGGGAGACCCAGTACTTC; cdr3_aa: CASSPSGRTLRETQYF
d_call: TRBD2; j_call: TRBJ2-7; clone_size: once; v_call: TRBV2; cdr3_nt: TGTGCCAAGCAACTAGCGAACTACGAGCAGTACTTC; cdr3_aa: CAKQLANYEQYF
d_call: .; j_call: TRBJ1-2; clone_size: .; v_call: TRBV6-5; cdr3_nt: TGTGCCCTGGAGGGAAACTATGGCTACACCTTC; cdr3_aa: CALEGNYGYTF
d_call: TRBD2; j_call: TRBJ2-1; clone_size: .; v_call: TRBV7-9; cdr3_nt: TGTGCCAGCAGCTCCCCCCTAGCGGGAGTGAACAATGAGCAGTTCTTC; cdr3_aa: CASSSPLAGVNNEQFF
d_call: TRBD1; j_call: TRBJ2-3; clone_size: .; v_call: TRBV25-1; cdr3_nt: TGTGCCAGCAGTGAACGCGACAGGGGGACAGATACGCAGTATTTT; cdr3_aa: CASSERDRGTDTQYF
d_call: .; j_call: TRBJ2-7; clone_size: .; v_call: TRBV6-5; cdr3_nt: TGTGCCAGCAGTTACACGCTGGCAGCCTACGAGCAGTACTTC; cdr3_aa: CASSYTLAAYEQYF
d_call: TRBD1; j_call: TRBJ2-7; clone_size: .; v_call: TRBV25-1; cdr3_nt: TGTGCCAGCAGTGAAAGAGGGACAGGGGGCGACGAGCAGTACTTC; cdr3_aa: CASSERGTGGDEQYF
d_call: .; j_call: TRBJ2-6; clone_size: .; v_call: TRBV7-3; cdr3_nt: TGTGCCAGCAGCTCAAATATAGACGCTACAAAGTCGGGCCAACGTCCTGACTTC; cdr3_aa: CASSSNIDATKSGQRPDF
d_call: TRBD2; j_call: TRBJ2-7; clone_size: .; v_call: TRBV6-6; cdr3_nt: TGTGCCAGCAGCTACCCCCGGGGGGGCTTCTACGAGCAGTACTTC; cdr3_aa: CASSYPRGGFYEQYF
d_call: TRBD2; j_call: TRBJ2-5; clone_size: .; v_call: TRBV27; cdr3_nt: TGTGCCAGCAGTTTACTTGGACTAGAACAAGAGACCCAGTACTTC; cdr3_aa: CASSLLGLEQETQYF
d_call: TRBD2; j_call: TRBJ2-7; clone_size: .; v_call: TRBV27; cdr3_nt: TGTGCCAGCAGTCCCTTGAGCGGGAGTCTAAACGAGCAGTACTTC; cdr3_aa: CASSPLSGSLNEQYF
d_call: .; j_call: TRBJ2-7; clone_size: .; v_call: TRBV6-5; cdr3_nt: TGTGCCAGCAGTTACTCATCCGGGTCCAACGAGCAGTACTTC; cdr3_aa: CASSYSSGSNEQYF
d_call: TRBD1; j_call: TRBJ2-5; clone_size: .; v_call: TRBV27; cdr3_nt: TGTGCCAGCAAGATTGGACAGGGACAAGAGACCCAGTACTTC; cdr3_aa: CASKIGQGQETQYF
d_call: .; j_call: TRBJ2-3; clone_size: .; v_call: TRBV4-1; cdr3_nt: TGCGCCAGCAGCCAAGATGGGGGCGGGAGTCTAGTAGATACGCAGTATTTT; cdr3_aa: CASSQDGGGSLVDTQYF
d_call: .; j_call: TRBJ2-2; clone_size: .; v_call: TRBV5-1; cdr3_nt: TGCGCCAGCAGCCCCTTTGCGGGGTCGAACACCGGGGAGCTGTTTTTT; cdr3_aa: CASSPFAGSNTGELFF
d_call: .; j_call: TRBJ2-3; clone_size: .; v_call: TRBV2; cdr3_nt: TGTGCCAGCTGCCGGGACACTGGCACAGATACGCAGTATTTT; cdr3_aa: CASCRDTGTDTQYF
d_call: .; j_call: TRBJ2-1; clone_size: few; v_call: TRBV28; cdr3_nt: TGTGCCAGCAGTTCCATTTATGAGCAGTTCTTC; cdr3_aa: CASSSIYEQFF
d_call: .; j_call: TRBJ2-7; clone_size: .; v_call: TRBV5-1; cdr3_nt: TGCGCCAGCAGCCTCGGGGGCAGCTCCTACGAGCAGTACTTC; cdr3_aa: CASSLGGSSYEQYF
d_call: .; j_call: TRBJ1-4; clone_size: .; v_call: TRBV7-2; cdr3_nt: TGTGCCAGCAGCTCAATCACCGAGAAGAAACTGTTTTTT; cdr3_aa: CASSSITEKKLFF
d_call: .; j_call: TRBJ2-2; clone_size: .; v_call: TRBV6-5; cdr3_nt: TGTGCCAGCAGTCCGCGAAGATACACCGGGGAGCTGTTTTTT; cdr3_aa: CASSPRRYTGELFF
d_call: .; j_call: TRBJ2-1; clone_size: .; v_call: TRBV6-5; cdr3_nt: TGTGCCAGCAGTTATACTAGTTTAAACAATGAGCAGTTCTTC; cdr3_aa: CASSYTSLNNEQFF